Below, one T cell receptor (beta chain) is given with its context. These data are taken from a study of control samples from healthy donors and cancer patients. Produced via immunoSEQ multiplex PCR; TCRdb's table is partial and in-frame only. The table has 110,000 or so clones, roughly 90% seen once. The source material was blood. The TCR comes from a woman aged 50 to 60 in good health.

The CDR3 DNA reads as TGTGCCAGCAGCTTAGCGCTCAGGGGCGCCGGGGAGCTGTTTTTT. This translates into CASSLALRGAGELFF. The chain has TRBV7-2 and TRBJ2-2, with D maybe TRBD1 (6 bases). The germline gives CDR1 SGHTA, CDR2 FQGNSA. The V gene lost 0 bases and the J gene lost 6 bases, with 11 bases spanning the gap. The CDR3 consists of 15 residues.